A selection of T cell receptor beta chains follows, all from one sample in a study of cytomegalovirus exposure and HLA in healthy donors. The table came from immunoSEQ multiplex PCR; TCRdb's copy has only in-frame clones and leaves some out. The repertoire has 210,000 or so clones, 77% of them found once; the top ten carry over 2%. Sequencing used PBMCs. These receptors were obtained from a woman under 40 in good health and CMV-seropositive. Each CDR3 is given with its conserved first and last residue. The D gene is left open where the match is weak. Clone size, where shown, is once, few, many, or a class for clones that have expanded.

clone size | CDR3 length | J gene | V gene | D gene | CDR3 protein | CDR3 DNA
. | 12 | TRBJ2-1 | TRBV27 | . | CASSFPGSVQFF | TGTGCCAGCAGTTTCCCCGGGTCCGTGCAGTTCTTC
. | 15 | TRBJ2-7 | TRBV19 | . | CASSITRTLRDEQYF | TGTGCCAGTAGTATAACGAGGACACTTCGGGACGAGCAGTACTTC
once | 14 | TRBJ2-7 | TRBV10-3 | TRBD2 | CAISALAGEHEQYF | TGTGCCATCAGTGCCCTAGCGGGAGAGCACGAGCAGTACTTC
. | 14 | TRBJ1-1 | TRBV7-6 | . | CASQPGGANTEAFF | TGTGCCAGTCAGCCAGGAGGGGCGAACACTGAAGCTTTCTTT
. | 13 | TRBJ2-7 | TRBV27 | . | CASSLYRAGEQYF | TGTGCCAGCAGTCTGTACAGGGCCGGCGAGCAGTACTTC
. | 15 | TRBJ2-7 | TRBV7-8 | TRBD1 | CASSSGQSLSYEQYF | TGTGCCAGCAGCTCGGGACAGAGTCTTTCCTACGAGCAGTACTTC
. | 16 | TRBJ2-5 | TRBV4-3 | . | CASSQGVGGVKETQYF | TGCGCCAGCAGCCAAGGGGTGGGCGGGGTTAAAGAGACCCAGTACTTC
. | 15 | TRBJ2-7 | TRBV7-2 | TRBD1 | CASSSNPGQGYEQYF | TGTGCCAGCAGCTCAAATCCGGGACAGGGGTACGAGCAGTACTTC
. | 15 | TRBJ2-5 | TRBV7-3 | TRBD2 | CASSLSAGGRETQYF | TGTGCCAGCAGCCTCTCAGCGGGGGGGCGTGAGACCCAGTACTTC
few | 17 | TRBJ2-1 | TRBV2 | TRBD2 | CASSEAPSGTKYNEQFF | TGTGCCAGCAGTGAAGCGCCTAGCGGGACTAAATACAATGAGCAGTTCTTC
. | 14 | TRBJ2-3 | TRBV15 | . | CATSTLRGGDTQYF | TGTGCCACCAGCACCCTCAGGGGCGGAGATACGCAGTATTTT
. | 15 | TRBJ1-4 | TRBV28 | TRBD1 | CASNIGRGLGEKLFF | TGTGCCAGCAACATAGGCAGGGGGCTGGGTGAAAAACTGTTTTTT
. | 20 | TRBJ2-3 | TRBV5-1 | TRBD2 | CASSLAGWVSGGTRTDTQYF | TGCGCCAGCAGCTTGGCCGGGTGGGTTAGCGGGGGAACCCGCACAGATACGCAGTATTTT
. | 15 | TRBJ2-5 | TRBV5-4 | TRBD2 | CASSPGTSGAETQYF | TGTGCCAGCAGCCCGGGGACTAGCGGGGCAGAGACCCAGTACTTC
. | 17 | TRBJ2-1 | TRBV9 | . | CASTSRLEKSSYNEQFF | TGTGCCAGCACCTCCCGACTGGAAAAGAGCTCCTACAATGAGCAGTTCTTC
. | 15 | TRBJ1-3 | TRBV7-9 | . | CASLPPFRTGNTIYF | TGTGCCAGCCTCCCCCCCTTTAGAACTGGAAACACCATATATTTT
. | 14 | TRBJ1-3 | TRBV15 | . | CATSREGVGNTIYF | TGTGCCACCAGCAGAGAAGGGGTCGGAAACACCATATATTTT
. | 16 | TRBJ2-4 | TRBV5-1 | . | CASSLGTALAKNIQYF | TGCGCCAGCAGCTTGGGTACAGCTTTAGCCAAAAACATTCAGTACTTC
. | 14 | TRBJ1-6 | TRBV4-3 | . | CASSQGPGKSPLHF | TGCGCCAGCAGCCAAGGTCCGGGTAAATCACCCCTCCACTTT
. | 16 | TRBJ2-1 | TRBV5-1 | . | CASSSLTTGSYNEQFF | TGCGCCAGCAGCTCCCTGACGACGGGCTCCTACAATGAGCAGTTCTTC
. | 15 | TRBJ2-3 | TRBV2 | TRBD2 | CASRRGLAGADTQYF | TGTGCCAGCAGGCGGGGACTAGCAGGGGCAGATACGCAGTATTTT
. | 15 | TRBJ2-2 | TRBV28 | . | CASMGSQANTGELFF | TGTGCCAGCATGGGTTCACAGGCTAACACCGGGGAGCTGTTTTTT